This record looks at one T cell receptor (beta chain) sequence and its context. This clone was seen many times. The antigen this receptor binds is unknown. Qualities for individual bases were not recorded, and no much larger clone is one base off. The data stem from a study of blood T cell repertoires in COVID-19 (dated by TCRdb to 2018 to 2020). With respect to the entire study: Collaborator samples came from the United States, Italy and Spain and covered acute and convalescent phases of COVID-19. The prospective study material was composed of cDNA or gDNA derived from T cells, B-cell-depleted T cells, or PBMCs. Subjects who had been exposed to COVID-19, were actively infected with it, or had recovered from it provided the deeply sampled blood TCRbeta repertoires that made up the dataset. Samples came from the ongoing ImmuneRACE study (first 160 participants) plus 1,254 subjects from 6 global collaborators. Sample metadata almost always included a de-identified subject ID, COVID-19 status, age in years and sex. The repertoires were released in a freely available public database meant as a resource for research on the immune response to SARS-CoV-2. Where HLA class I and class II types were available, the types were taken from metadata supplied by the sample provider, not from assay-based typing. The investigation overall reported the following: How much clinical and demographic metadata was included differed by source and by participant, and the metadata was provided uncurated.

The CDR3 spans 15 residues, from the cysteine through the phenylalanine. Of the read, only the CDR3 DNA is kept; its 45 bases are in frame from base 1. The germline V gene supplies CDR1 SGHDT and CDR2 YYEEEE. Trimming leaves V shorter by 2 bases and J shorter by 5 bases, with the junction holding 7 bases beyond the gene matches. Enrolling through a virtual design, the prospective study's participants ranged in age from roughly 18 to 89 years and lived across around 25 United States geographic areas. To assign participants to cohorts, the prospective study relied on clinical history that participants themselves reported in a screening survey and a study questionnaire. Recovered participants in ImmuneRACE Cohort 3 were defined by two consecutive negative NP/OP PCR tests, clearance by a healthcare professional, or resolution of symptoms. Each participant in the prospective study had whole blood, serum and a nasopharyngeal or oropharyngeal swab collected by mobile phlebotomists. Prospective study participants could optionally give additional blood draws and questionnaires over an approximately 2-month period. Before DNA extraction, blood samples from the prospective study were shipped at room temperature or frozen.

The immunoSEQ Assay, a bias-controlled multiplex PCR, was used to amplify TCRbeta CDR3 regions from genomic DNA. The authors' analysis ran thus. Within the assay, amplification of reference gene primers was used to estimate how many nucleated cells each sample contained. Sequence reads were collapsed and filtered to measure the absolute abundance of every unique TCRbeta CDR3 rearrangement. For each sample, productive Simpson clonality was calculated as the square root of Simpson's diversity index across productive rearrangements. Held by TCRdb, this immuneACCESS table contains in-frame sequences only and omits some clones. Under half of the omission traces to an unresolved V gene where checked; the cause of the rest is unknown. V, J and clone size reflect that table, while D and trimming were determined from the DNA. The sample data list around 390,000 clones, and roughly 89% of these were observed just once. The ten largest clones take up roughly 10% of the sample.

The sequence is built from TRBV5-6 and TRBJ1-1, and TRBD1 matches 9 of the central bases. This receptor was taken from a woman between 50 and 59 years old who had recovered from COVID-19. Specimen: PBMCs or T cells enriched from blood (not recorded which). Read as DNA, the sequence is TGTGCCAGCAGCTTCGGGACAGGGTGGGAAACTGAAGCTTTCTTT. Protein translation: CASSFGTGWETEAFF.